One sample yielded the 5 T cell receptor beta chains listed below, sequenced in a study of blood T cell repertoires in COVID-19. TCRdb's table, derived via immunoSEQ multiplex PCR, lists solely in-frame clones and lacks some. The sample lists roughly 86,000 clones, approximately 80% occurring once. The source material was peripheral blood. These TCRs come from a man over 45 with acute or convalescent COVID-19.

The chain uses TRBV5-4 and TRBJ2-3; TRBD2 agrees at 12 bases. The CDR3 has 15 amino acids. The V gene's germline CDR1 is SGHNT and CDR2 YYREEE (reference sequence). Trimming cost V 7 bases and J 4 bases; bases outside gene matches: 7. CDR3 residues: CASGTSGGSPDTQYF. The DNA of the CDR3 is TGTGCCAGCGGTACTAGCGGGGGGAGTCCAGATACGCAGTATTTT.

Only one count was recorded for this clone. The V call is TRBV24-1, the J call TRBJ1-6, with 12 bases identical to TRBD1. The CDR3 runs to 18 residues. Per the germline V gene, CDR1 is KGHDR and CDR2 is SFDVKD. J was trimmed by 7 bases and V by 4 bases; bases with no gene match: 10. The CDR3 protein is CATSDRDRGPVPNSPLHF. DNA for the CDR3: TGTGCCACCAGTGACCGGGACAGGGGGCCCGTACCCAATTCACCCCTCCACTTT.

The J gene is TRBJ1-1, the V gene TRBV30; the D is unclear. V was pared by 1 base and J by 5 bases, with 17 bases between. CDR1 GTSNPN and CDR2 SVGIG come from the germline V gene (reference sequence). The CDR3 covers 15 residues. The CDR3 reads CAWSGERTSETEAFF. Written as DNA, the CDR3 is TGTGCCTGGAGTGGGGAGAGGACTTCAGAAACTGAAGCTTTCTTT.

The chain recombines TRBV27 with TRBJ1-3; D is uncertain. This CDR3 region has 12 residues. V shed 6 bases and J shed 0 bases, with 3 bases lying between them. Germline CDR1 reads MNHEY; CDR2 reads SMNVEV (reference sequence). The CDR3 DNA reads TGTGCCAGCAGGGCCTCTGGAAACACCATATATTTT. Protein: CASRASGNTIYF.

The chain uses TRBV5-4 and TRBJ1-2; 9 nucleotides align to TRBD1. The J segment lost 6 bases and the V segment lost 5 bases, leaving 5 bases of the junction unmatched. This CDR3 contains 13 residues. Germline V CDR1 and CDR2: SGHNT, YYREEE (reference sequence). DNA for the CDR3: TGTGCCAGCAGGGGTACAGGGGGCGATGGCTACACCTTC. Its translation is CASRGTGGDGYTF.